What follows describes a single TCR beta chain. Clones were read by immunoSEQ multiplex PCR, and TCRdb kept only the in-frame ones, dropping some. Among about 120,000 clones listed, around 92% were seen once. The germline V gene encodes CDR1 SGHAT and CDR2 FQNNGV. The CDR3 is 16 amino acids. Losses at the gene ends were 5 bases for V and 6 bases for J; bases not matched to a gene: 11. The record originates from a study of T cell responses to AZD1222 COVID-19 vaccine. The sample consisted of peripheral blood, taken on day 0 of AZD1222 vaccination. V is TRBV11-2 and J is TRBJ2-2, with 8 bases fitting TRBD1. The sequence derives from an adult in good health. CDR3 residues: CASSRNRGKASGELFF. DNA for the CDR3: TGTGCCAGCAGCCGAAACAGGGGGAAGGCGTCCGGGGAGCTGTTTTTT.